These 17 T cell receptor beta chains came from one sample sequenced in a study of blood T cell repertoires in COVID-19. Repertoires were generated with immunoSEQ multiplex PCR, while TCRdb's copy carries only in-frame clones and drops some. The table shows around 200,000 clones, with 70% to 90% occurring only once. Sequenced input: peripheral blood. These receptors were obtained from a young woman who had recovered from COVID-19.

J is TRBJ2-1 and V is TRBV5-6, with a weak D call TRBD2 (5 bases). Germline assignment: CDR1 SGHDT and CDR2 YYEEEE. The CDR3 has 13 amino acids. The V gene lost 3 bases and the J gene lost 7 bases, with 11 bases spanning the gap. CDR3 nucleotides: TGTGCCAGCAGCTCCGGACGGAGGAATGAGCAGTTCTTC. Translated: CASSSGRRNEQFF. Full variable domain (remainder filled in from reference TRBV5-6 and TRBJ2-1): DAGVTQSPTHLIKTRGQQVTLRCSPKSGHDTVSWYQQALGQGPQFIFQYYEEEERQRGNFPDRFSGHQFPNYSSELNVNALLLGDSALYLCASSSGRRNEQFFGPGTRLTVL.

This sequence joins TRBV9 and TRBJ2-1; 9 positions agree with TRBD1. The ends lost 3 bases at V and 7 bases at J; junction bases unmatched: 5. There are 14 residues in the CDR3. Germline CDR1 SGDLS, CDR2 YYNGEE. The CDR3 region has the DNA TGTGCCAGCAGCGGGGGACAGGGAGATAATGAGCAGTTCTTC. As protein: CASSGGQGDNEQFF.

The genes are TRBV5-1 and TRBJ2-2; weak D call: TRBD2 (6 bases). CDR1 SGHRS and CDR2 YFSETQ come from the germline V gene. Trimming took 4 bases from V and 5 from J, leaving 12 bases between them. The CDR3 length is 14 residues. The CDR3 DNA is TGCGCCAGCAGCGCCGGAGGAGGGACCGGGGAGCTGTTTTTT. This sequence encodes CASSAGGGTGELFF.

The chain combines TRBV12-3 or TRBV12-4 with TRBJ2-7, with D perhaps TRBD2 (6 bases). The CDR3 runs to 13 residues. V gave up 5 bases and J gave up 7 bases, with 15 bases separating them. The CDR3 loop is CASSPGTLGEQYF. Here the CDR3 DNA reads TGTGCCAGCAGTCCCGGGACTCTAGGAGAGCAGTACTTC.

The chain has TRBV5-4 and TRBJ2-1, with 8 bases aligning to TRBD1. This CDR3 region has 17 residues. Germline loops: CDR1 SGHNT, CDR2 YYREEE (reference sequence). After removal of 4 bases from V and 3 bases from J, the junction contained 12 bases not matched to a gene. The CDR3 reads CASSPGGRQGFYNEQFF. CDR3 nucleotide sequence: TGTGCCAGCAGCCCAGGAGGGAGACAGGGGTTCTACAATGAGCAGTTCTTC.

This sequence joins TRBV27 and TRBJ1-1; D is ambiguous. Germline-derived CDR1 and CDR2 are MNHEY and SMNVEV (reference sequence). V dropped 7 bases and J dropped 1 base, with 13 bases sitting between them. The CDR3 covers 14 residues. CDR3 sequence: CASIPAGSNTEAFF. As DNA, the CDR3 is TGTGCCAGCATTCCGGCAGGATCGAACACTGAAGCTTTCTTT.

The gene calls are TRBV4-1 and TRBJ2-7; maybe TRBD1 (6 bases). The V gene lost 0 bases and the J gene lost 2 bases, with 11 bases spanning the gap. CDR3 size: 15 residues. Germline values: CDR1 MGHRA, CDR2 YSYEKL. The CDR3 here is CASSQDDRTAYEQYF. CDR3 sequence (DNA): TGCGCCAGCAGCCAAGATGACAGGACAGCCTACGAGCAGTACTTC.

The chain carries TRBV30 and TRBJ1-2, with D perhaps TRBD1 (6 bases). CDR1 GTSNPN and CDR2 SVGIG come from the germline V gene (reference sequence). The CDR3 consists of 15 residues. V dropped 2 bases and J dropped 3 bases, with 16 bases sitting between them. CDR3 nucleotide sequence: TGTGCCTGGAGTACCGGGAGGGGGGATTACTATGGCTACACCTTC. Protein product: CAWSTGRGDYYGYTF.

V usage is TRBV7-6 and J usage is TRBJ2-2; 11 bases agree with TRBD2. Trimming at V came to 5 bases and at J to 8 bases, leaving 4 bases not matched to a gene. Germline V gene sequence: CDR1 SGHVS, CDR2 FNYEAQ. The CDR3 consists of 14 residues. CDR3 in amino acids: CASSLRTSGGELFF. The CDR3, as DNA: TGTGCCAGCAGCCTACGGACTAGCGGGGGGGAGCTGTTTTTT.

The V and J genes are TRBV29-1 and TRBJ2-7; the D gene is possibly TRBD1 (6 bases). The CDR3 sequence is 12 residues long. Deletions cut 5 bases from V and 3 bases from J, with 11 bases between. The V gene's germline CDR1 is SQVTM and CDR2 ANQGSEA. As DNA, the CDR3 is TGCAGCGTTAGTACAGGGTACTACGAGCAGTACTTC. It specifies CSVSTGYYEQYF.

The chain is built from TRBV4-1 and TRBJ1-2, with a weak D call TRBD1 (6 bases). Germline V gives CDR1 MGHRA, CDR2 YSYEKL. The CDR3 covers 16 residues. With 0 bases removed from V and 4 bases from J, the gap between germline ends came to 15 bases. CDR3 nucleotides: TGCGCCAGCAGCCAAGAGGTTTACAGGGTCGGCTATGGCTACACCTTC. The encoded protein is CASSQEVYRVGYGYTF.

J is TRBJ2-1 and V is TRBV15, with D maybe TRBD2 (6 bases). The CDR3 spans 14 residues. The germline gives CDR1 LNHNV, CDR2 YYDKDF (reference sequence). Trimming removed 8 bases from V and 0 bases from J, with 11 bases in between. The CDR3 DNA sequence: TGTGCCACCGAGAGCGGGTACTCCTACAATGAGCAGTTCTTC. It specifies CATESGYSYNEQFF.

CDR3 amino acids: CAWSVRWPSNEKLFF. CDR3 in DNA: TGTGCCTGGAGTGTACGATGGCCCTCTAATGAAAAACTGTTTTTT. The chain uses TRBV30 and TRBJ1-4; D remains unclear. Germline CDR1 and CDR2: GTSNPN and SVGIG (reference sequence). The V end was cut by 0 bases, the J end by 3 bases, with 11 bases between. This CDR3 region has 15 residues.

The V and J genes are TRBV11-2 and TRBJ1-2, with 9 nucleotides matching TRBD1. Trimming removed 3 bases from V and 3 bases from J; junction bases left unmatched: 2. The CDR3 length is 14 residues. CDR1 is SGHAT, CDR2 FQNNGV, per germline. The DNA of the CDR3 is TGTGCCAGCAGCTTGGGACAGGGAGACTATGGCTACACCTTC. This encodes CASSLGQGDYGYTF.

This sequence joins TRBV4-2 and TRBJ2-1, with 7 bases that match TRBD2. Germline V gene lookup returns CDR1 LGHNA and CDR2 YNFKEQ. This CDR3 is 12 amino acids long. V gave up 0 bases and J gave up 14 bases; unmatched junction bases: 4. The DNA of the CDR3 is TGTGCCAGCAGCCAAGACGGGGGGTTAGAGTTCTTC. It is translated as CASSQDGGLEFF.

The rearrangement links TRBV4-1 to TRBJ1-5, with 10 positions matching TRBD1. J was trimmed by 2 bases and V by 6 bases; bases with no gene match: 13. Germline CDR1 is MGHRA and CDR2 is YSYEKL. This CDR3 is built from 18 residues. The DNA for the CDR3 is TGCGCCAGCAGTTACCGGGACAGGGGAAGGAATGGCAATCAGCCCCAGCATTTT. Encoded protein: CASSYRDRGRNGNQPQHF.

V is TRBV12-5 and J is TRBJ2-7; tentatively, D is TRBD2 (5 bases). Germline CDR1 reads LGHNT; CDR2 reads FRNRAP. The CDR3 has 16 residues. The V and J ends lost 0 bases and 7 bases respectively, with 19 bases between them. The DNA for the CDR3 is TGTGCTAGTGGTTTGGTTCAAGGACTTTCCCTCTTTGAGCAGTACTTC. This encodes CASGLVQGLSLFEQYF.